These T cell receptor beta chains were read from a single sample in a study of T cell repertoires in cytomegalovirus infection. TCRdb re-analysed the reads in MiXCR, keeping a single row per CDR3 protein. The sample carries hundreds of thousands of distinct CDR3 sequences, roughly 33% recorded once. The antigens these receptors bind are not known. Sequencing was performed on cultured PBMCs, taken from culture after CMV antigen stimulation. The receptors were sampled from a human donor in good health (CMV status not recorded). Some clones in this sample may be carry-over from other donors' samples. CDR3s include the opening cysteine and the closing phenylalanine or tryptophan. D genes are given only for firm matches. Clone sizes are given selectively: once, few, many, or a class where the clone is expanded.

TRBJ1-1,TRBV7-2,-,many,CASNPQGLPNTEAFF,TGTGCCAGCAACCCGCAGGGCTTGCCGAACACTGAAGCTTTCTTT
TRBJ2-7,TRBV20-1,TRBD2,-,CSARAGTSGSIYEQYF,TGCAGTGCTAGGGCCGGGACTAGCGGGAGTATCTACGAGCAGTACTTC
TRBJ1-4,TRBV11-2,-,few,CASSFPPGASNEKLFF,TGTGCCAGCAGCTTCCCCCCGGGGGCCTCTAATGAAAAACTGTTTTTT
TRBJ2-3,TRBV5-1,-,-,CASSLAVARGDTQYF,TGCGCCAGCAGCTTGGCCGTGGCGAGGGGAGATACGCAGTATTTT
TRBJ1-2,TRBV7-8,-,few,CACREAHNYGYTF,TGTGCCTGCCGGGAGGCACATAACTATGGCTACACCTTC
TRBJ1-4,TRBV7-6,TRBD1,-,CASSFQGANEKLFF,TGTGCCAGCAGCTTCCAGGGGGCAAATGAAAAACTGTTTTTT
TRBJ2-3,TRBV7-2,TRBD2,few,CASSLAGGDTDTQYF,TGTGCCAGCAGCTTAGCGGGAGGGGACACAGATACGCAGTATTTT
TRBJ2-3,TRBV7-2,TRBD2,many,CASSLVLRGGKDTQYF,TGTGCCAGCAGCTTAGTCCTGCGGGGGGGCAAGGATACGCAGTATTTT
TRBJ1-1,TRBV7-2,TRBD1,many,CASSSYLPGQGAGGMNTEAFF,TGTGCCAGCAGCTCCTACCTTCCGGGACAGGGGGCAGGCGGGATGAACACTGAAGCTTTCTTT
TRBJ2-7,TRBV7-6,-,few,CASSLGLGSTYEQYF,TGTGCCAGCAGCTTAGGGTTGGGCAGCACCTACGAGCAGTACTTC
TRBJ2-3,TRBV4-3,-,-,CASSQKDKFHTQYF,TGCGCCAGCAGCCAAAAAGACAAGTTCCATACGCAGTATTTT
TRBJ1-5,TRBV6-1,-,few,CASRMGGNQPQHF,TGTGCCAGCCGTATGGGGGGGAATCAGCCCCAGCATTTT
TRBJ2-3,TRBV12-3/TRBV12-4,TRBD2,few,CASRGEAGGADTQYF,TGTGCCAGCAGGGGAGAGGCGGGAGGGGCAGATACGCAGTATTTT
TRBJ2-1,TRBV28,-,-,CASSIAGQVQFF,TGTGCCAGCAGTATTGCCGGGCAGGTGCAGTTCTTC
TRBJ2-5,TRBV28,TRBD1,few,CATDPSGTGRGTQYF,TGTGCCACCGACCCGTCCGGGACAGGGAGAGGGACCCAGTACTTC
TRBJ1-1,TRBV2,TRBD1,few,CASSRQGVGTEAFF,TGTGCCAGCAGTCGACAGGGGGTAGGGACTGAAGCTTTCTTT
TRBJ1-6,TRBV27,-,-,CASTTSGTVNSPLHF,TGTGCCAGCACCACTTCCGGGACGGTCAATTCACCCCTCCACTTT
TRBJ2-7,TRBV19,TRBD2,once,CASSITQGGGEQYF,TGTGCCAGTAGTATAACGCAGGGCGGGGGCGAGCAGTACTTC
TRBJ2-5,TRBV7-2,-,many,CASSLSRETQYF,TGTGCCAGCAGCTTATCCCGAGAGACCCAGTACTTC
TRBJ2-7,TRBV28,-,-,CASSTPPYEQYF,TGTGCCAGCAGTACCCCCCCCTACGAGCAGTACTTC
TRBJ1-5,TRBV19,-,-,CASSISQYNQPQHF,TGTGCCAGTAGTATCTCGCAATACAATCAGCCCCAGCATTTT
TRBJ2-2,TRBV19,-,-,CASASGRGRNTGELFF,TGTGCCAGTGCCTCGGGAAGGGGTCGTAACACCGGGGAGCTGTTTTTT
TRBJ2-2,TRBV7-8,-,many,CASSLVNRNTGELFF,TGTGCCAGCAGCTTAGTTAATCGGAACACCGGGGAGCTGTTTTTT
TRBJ1-4,TRBV7-8,-,-,CASSRGGWANEKLFF,TGTGCCAGCAGCCGCGGGGGGTGGGCTAATGAAAAACTGTTTTTT
TRBJ2-3,TRBV12-3/TRBV12-4,-,few,CASTPYRGPSTDTQYF,TGTGCCAGCACACCTTATCGGGGGCCTAGCACAGATACGCAGTATTTT
TRBJ1-6,TRBV20-1,-,-,CSARRTADSPLHF,TGCAGTGCTAGACGGACGGCGGATTCACCCCTCCACTTT
TRBJ1-6,TRBV5-1,-,-,CARAVFLNSPLHF,TGCGCCAGGGCGGTGTTCCTTAATTCACCCCTCCACTTT
TRBJ2-3,TRBV29-1,-,few,CSVDARAIDTQYF,TGCAGCGTTGATGCCAGGGCGATAGATACGCAGTATTTT
TRBJ2-5,TRBV6-1,TRBD2,-,CASREGGRETQYF,TGTGCCAGCAGAGAGGGAGGGAGGGAGACCCAGTACTTC
TRBJ2-1,TRBV2,-,-,CASSEEAGRYNEQFF,TGTGCCAGCAGTGAAGAGGCAGGGCGCTACAATGAGCAGTTCTTC
TRBJ2-5,TRBV7-9,TRBD2,few,CASSLLGGASEETQYF,TGTGCCAGCAGCCTACTCGGGGGGGCCTCAGAGGAGACCCAGTACTTC
TRBJ2-1,TRBV4-2,-,-,CASSQEDLVVYNEQFF,TGTGCCAGCAGCCAAGAAGACCTAGTAGTCTACAATGAGCAGTTCTTC
TRBJ1-1,TRBV4-3,-,few,CASSQAPPPGPLAFF,TGCGCCAGCAGCCAGGCCCCCCCCCCAGGGCCGCTGGCTTTCTTT
TRBJ2-1,TRBV12-3/TRBV12-4,TRBD2,-,CASSLLLAGVDEQFF,TGTGCCAGCAGTTTATTACTAGCGGGAGTAGATGAGCAGTTCTTC
TRBJ2-5,TRBV7-2,TRBD2,many,CASSFPTSGDQETQYF,TGTGCCAGCAGCTTCCCGACTAGCGGGGACCAAGAGACCCAGTACTTC
TRBJ2-1,TRBV7-2,TRBD2,many,CASRSGGPHNEQFF,TGTGCCAGCAGAAGCGGGGGCCCCCACAATGAGCAGTTCTTC
TRBJ2-7,TRBV6-2/TRBV6-3,-,few,CASSYSVTGILYEQYF,TGTGCCAGCAGTTACTCGGTTACAGGCATCCTCTACGAGCAGTACTTC
TRBJ2-3,TRBV10-2,TRBD2,-,CSATSGRADTQYF,TGCTCTGCTACTAGCGGGAGGGCTGATACGCAGTATTTT
TRBJ2-5,TRBV11-2,-,-,CASSFSAAWYQETQYF,TGTGCCAGCAGCTTTTCCGCAGCTTGGTACCAAGAGACCCAGTACTTC
TRBJ2-3,TRBV10-3,-,-,CASRADRGGDTQYF,TGTGCCTCCAGAGCGGACCGTGGGGGGGATACGCAGTATTTT
TRBJ1-2,TRBV7-8,-,-,CASSLEARDGYTF,TGTGCCAGCAGCTTAGAAGCCAGAGATGGCTACACCTTC